The sequence of this T cell receptor (beta chain) was determined in a study of a mutant IDH1 vaccine in newly diagnosed glioma (dated by TCRdb to the early 2020s). At the level of the whole study: Patients received eight vaccinations in weeks 1, 3, 5, 7, 11, 15, 19 and 23, corresponding to visits V03 through V10. In the chemotherapy-containing groups, vaccination started alongside temozolomide cycles, whereas in patients who had radiotherapy alone it started 4-6 weeks after radiotherapy. Of the 30 or so patients who were treated, about 62% were male and around 38% were female, and the mean age was around 41 years. Before enrollment, most patients had been given radiochemotherapy with temozolomide as standard therapy, while the rest had received either radiotherapy alone or temozolomide alone. Peripheral blood was drawn at six visits: V03 (baseline), V05, V07, V10, V12 and V13. For exploratory analyses, longitudinal TCRB deep sequencing was carried out in 25 to 30 treated patients wherever samples were available.

A note on this clone: No cognate antigen has been identified for it. No clone much larger than this one lies a single base away; base qualities are absent.

Read against the paper, the sample's time point label means: week 23, last vaccination. Each vaccine dose, consisting of 300 ug of a 20-mer mutant IDH1 peptide in Montanide, was administered subcutaneously with topical imiquimod. All donors had newly diagnosed IDH1-mutant astrocytomas of WHO grade 3 or 4 that showed loss of nuclear ATRX. The samples were drawn from NOA16, a multicentre, single-arm, open-label phase I trial in Germany that tested a mutant IDH1 peptide vaccine in humans for the first time. Genomic DNA for TCRB sequencing was extracted from EDTA blood using the DNeasy Blood and Tissue Kit. Receptors were amplified or captured by the immunoSEQ multiplex PCR assay. Rearranged TCR beta chain sequences were amplified with the hsTCRB Kit following the manufacturer's protocol. An Illumina MiSeq was used to sequence the TCRB libraries. On the study's bioinformatics: The proprietary platform of the kit vendor was used for demultiplexing, trimming and gene mapping. TCRdb holds this immuneACCESS table with in-frame rearrangements only. Some clones are missing; in checked studies, unresolved V genes explain under half, and the rest has no known cause. V, J and clone size are taken as reported in that table, and D and trimming were inferred from the DNA itself. The sample table shows 50,000 to 70,000 clones, and approximately 87% are seen once. The ten biggest clones cover about 1.4% of the sample.

Overall study results and their limits: PBMC samples for TCRB deep sequencing were selected based on availability. The authors stated that sample limitations prevented analyses of patient blood samples from being reproduced. No apparent relationship was observed between pseudoprogression and alterations in the top peripheral T cell clonotypes detected by TCRB sequencing. Across multiple MHC alleles, vaccine-induced immune responses were seen in nearly 95% of patients.

Trimming removed 4 bases from V and 5 bases from J, leaving 14 bases between the germline ends. Taken from cysteine to phenylalanine, the CDR3 has 14 residues. Of the read, only the CDR3 DNA is kept; its 42 bases are in frame from base 1. CDR1 MDHEN and CDR2 SYDVKM were looked up in the germline V gene. The receptor's source is a man aged 35-49 years with glioma. The sample here was PBMCs, taken from a glioma patient whose treatment included an IDH1 peptide vaccine. Recombination joined TRBV28 with TRBJ1-2; TRBD1 is possibly the D segment (6 matching bases). The CDR3 here reads CASSSAGTRYGYTF. In nucleotide form, the sequence is TGTGCCAGCAGTTCCGCCGGGACACGATATGGCTACACCTTC.